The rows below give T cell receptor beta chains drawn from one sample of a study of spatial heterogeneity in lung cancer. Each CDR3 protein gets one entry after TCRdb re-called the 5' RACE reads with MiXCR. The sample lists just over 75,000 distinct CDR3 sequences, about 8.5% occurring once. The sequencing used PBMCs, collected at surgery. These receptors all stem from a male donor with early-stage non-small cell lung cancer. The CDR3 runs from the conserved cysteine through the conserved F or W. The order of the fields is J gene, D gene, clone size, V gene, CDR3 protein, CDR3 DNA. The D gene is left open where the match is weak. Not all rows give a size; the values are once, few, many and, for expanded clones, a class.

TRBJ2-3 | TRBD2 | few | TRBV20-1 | CSARTSGSGTDTQYF | TGCAGTGCTAGGACTAGCGGGAGCGGCACAGATACGCAGTATTTT
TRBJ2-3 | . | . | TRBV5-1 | CASVPQGLEGTDTQYF | TGCGCCAGCGTCCCCCAGGGGCTCGAAGGCACAGATACGCAGTATTTT
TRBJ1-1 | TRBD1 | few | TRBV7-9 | CASSAWTGTEAFF | TGTGCCAGCAGCGCTTGGACAGGCACTGAAGCTTTCTTT
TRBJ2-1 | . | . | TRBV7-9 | CASSLATGGDEQFF | TGTGCCAGCAGCTTGGCGACAGGCGGAGATGAGCAGTTCTTC
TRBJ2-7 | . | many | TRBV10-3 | CAISDIRLAEQYF | TGTGCCATCAGTGATATACGGCTCGCCGAGCAGTACTTC
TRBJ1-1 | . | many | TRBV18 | CASLLNPFTPNTEAFF | TGTGCCAGCCTCTTGAACCCTTTTACTCCAAACACTGAAGCTTTCTTT
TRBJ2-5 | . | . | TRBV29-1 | CSVSLVETQYF | TGCAGCGTTTCCTTAGTTGAGACCCAGTACTTC
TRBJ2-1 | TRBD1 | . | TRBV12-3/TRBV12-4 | CASSSRTGNYNEQFF | TGTGCCAGCAGTTCCAGGACAGGCAACTACAATGAGCAGTTCTTC
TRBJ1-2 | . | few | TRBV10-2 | CASSDTNYGYTF | TGCGCCAGCAGTGACACCAACTATGGCTACACCTTC
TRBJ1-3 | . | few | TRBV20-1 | CSARDLVRASGNTIYF | TGCAGTGCTAGAGATCTGGTCAGGGCCTCTGGAAACACCATATATTTT
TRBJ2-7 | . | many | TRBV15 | CATSRGREIGEQYF | TGTGCCACCTCAAGAGGGCGAGAGATTGGGGAGCAGTACTTC
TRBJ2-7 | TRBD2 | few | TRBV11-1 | CATSLAGTYEQYF | TGTGCCACCTCCTTAGCGGGGACCTACGAGCAGTACTTC
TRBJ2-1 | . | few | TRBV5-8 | CASSLLGQLNEQFF | TGTGCCAGCAGCTTGTTAGGACAGCTCAATGAGCAGTTCTTC
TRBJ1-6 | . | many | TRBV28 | CASRGGGSPLHF | TGTGCCAGCAGAGGAGGGGGTTCACCCCTCCACTTT
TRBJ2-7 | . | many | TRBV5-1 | CASSQGASTSYEQYF | TGCGCCAGCAGCCAGGGAGCGAGTACCTCCTACGAGCAGTACTTC
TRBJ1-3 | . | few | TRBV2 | CASRPQGPGNTIYF | TGTGCCAGCAGGCCCCAGGGGCCAGGAAACACCATATATTTT